A single sample is the source of the 18 T cell receptor beta chains below, sequenced in a study of liver allograft versus peripheral blood T cells. Study at large: Recipients' peripheral blood supplied the T cell receptor repertoires against which those in transplanted livers were compared.

TCRdb recomputed calls from the reads with MiXCR, one row per CDR3 protein. The profile covers approximately 3,000 distinct CDR3 sequences, with roughly 17% appearing a single time and around 5.6% taken by the ten largest. These receptors were taken from a human patient who had a liver transplant. Some T cells here may be from the graft donor.

The sample holds a few counts of this clonotype. The V call is TRBV2, the J call TRBJ1-2, with 8 positions matching TRBD1. Germline trimming cut 4 bases from V and 3 bases from J; bases unmatched to any gene: 1. CDR1 SNHLY and CDR2 FYNNEI come from the germline V gene. The CDR3 covers 13 residues. The CDR3 sequence is CASSAGQDYGYTF. CDR3 bases: TGTGCCAGCAGTGCGGGACAGGACTATGGCTACACCTTC. Together with reference TRBV2 and TRBJ1-2, the CDR3 gives the full variable domain: EPEVTQTPSHQVTQMGQEVILRCVPISNHLYFYWYRQILGQKVEFLVSFYNNEISEKSEIFDDQFSVERPDGSNFTLKIRSTKLEDSAMYFCASSAGQDYGYTFGSGTRLTVV.

In its sample, this clonotype ranks as medium-sized. This sequence joins TRBV19 and TRBJ1-5; 8 nucleotides agree with TRBD1. CDR3 length: 14 residues. Germline assignment: CDR1 LNHDA and CDR2 SQIVND (reference sequence). V shed 7 bases, J shed 4 bases, and the junction held 6 bases outside the gene matches. The CDR3 is CASTDRGLNQPQHF. The CDR3 DNA is TGTGCCAGTACAGACAGGGGCCTTAATCAGCCCCAGCATTTT.

A word on this clonotype: A much larger clone lies a single base off, so this may be a read error. The rearrangement links TRBV10-3 to TRBJ2-1; 9 bases fit TRBD2. The CDR3 covers 15 residues. Germline CDR1 is ENHRY and CDR2 is SYGVKD. The CDR3 here is CASRTLAGQHNKQFF. CDR3 bases: TGTGCCAGCAGGACACTAGCGGGCCAACACAATAAGCAGTTCTTC.

This clonotype is labeled medium-sized. The chain combines TRBV6-6 with TRBJ1-5; D unclear. Germline CDR1 and CDR2: MNHNY and SVGAGI (reference sequence). This CDR3 spans 18 amino acids. Trimming cost V 5 bases and J 1 base, with 21 bases left between them. CDR3 region: CASSPNSFALPSNQPQHF. The CDR3, as DNA: TGTGCCAGCAGTCCTAACAGCTTTGCACTACCCAGCAATCAGCCCCAGCATTTT.

This clonotype is judged medium-sized (0.01 to 0.1%). The chain recombines TRBV3-1 with TRBJ1-2, with a possible D match to TRBD1 (5 bases). Trimming cost V 0 bases and J 4 bases, with 12 bases left between them. The CDR3 loop spans 15 amino acids. CDR1 and CDR2 (germline): LGHDT, YNNKEL (reference sequence). The DNA for the CDR3 is TGTGCCAGCAGCCAAGATCCCGGGACGGTCTATGGCTACACCTTC. This sequence encodes CASSQDPGTVYGYTF.

In its sample, this clonotype ranks as medium-sized (0.01 to 0.1%). The chain is built from TRBV19 and TRBJ2-7; maybe TRBD2 (5 bases). The CDR3 extends over 15 amino acids. The germline CDR1 and CDR2 sequences are LNHDA and SQIVND (reference sequence). Trimming removed 1 base at V and 3 bases at J, with 13 bases between. CDR3 coding DNA: TGTGCCAGTAGTATAGCGGCAGGAGAGGGCTACGAGCAGTACTTC. Encoded protein: CASSIAAGEGYEQYF.

This clonotype is deemed medium-sized. J is TRBJ2-7 and V is TRBV6-5, with 7 bases that match TRBD1. Germline CDR1 is MNHEY and CDR2 is SVGAGI. V was clipped by 5 bases and J by 0 bases; unmatched bases: 7. This CDR3 spans 15 amino acids. This CDR3 reads CASSARWDSSYEQYF. In DNA, the CDR3 is TGTGCCAGCAGTGCGCGTTGGGACAGCTCCTACGAGCAGTACTTC.

This clonotype was seen a few times. This chain links TRBV9 with TRBJ2-7; unclear D gene. V was clipped by 0 bases and J by 2 bases, with 9 bases between them. Germline assignment: CDR1 SGDLS and CDR2 YYNGEE. The CDR3 length is 14 residues. The CDR3 region is CASSVGSEPYEQYF. The CDR3 nucleotides are TGTGCCAGCAGCGTAGGCTCAGAGCCCTACGAGCAGTACTTC.

This rearrangement joins TRBV19 to TRBJ2-7; 10 nucleotides line up with TRBD1. Germline CDR1 is LNHDA and CDR2 is SQIVND (reference sequence). The ends lost 1 base at V and 1 base at J; junction bases unmatched: 13. This CDR3 has 19 residues. The CDR3 spells CASSIAGTGEGLKSYEQYF. CDR3 nucleotide sequence: TGTGCCAGTAGTATAGCCGGGACAGGGGAGGGTTTAAAATCCTACGAGCAGTACTTC.

This clonotype is classed as medium-sized. This rearrangement joins TRBV28 to TRBJ2-7; 11 bases line up with TRBD1. After removal of 6 bases from V and 0 bases from J, the junction contained 1 base not matched to a gene. The CDR3 is 14 residues long. Germline lookup yields CDR1 MDHEN and CDR2 SYDVKM. CDR3 protein: CASSGQGASYEQYF. DNA of the CDR3: TGTGCCAGCAGCGGACAGGGGGCCTCCTACGAGCAGTACTTC.

By share, this clonotype ranks as medium-sized. The rearrangement links TRBV27 to TRBJ2-3; D remains unclear. Trimming removed 2 bases at V and 2 bases at J, with 5 bases between. The germline CDR1 and CDR2 sequences are MNHEY and SMNVEV (reference sequence). This CDR3 has 13 residues. This CDR3 is CASSLGFTDTQYF. The CDR3 nucleotides read TGTGCCAGCAGTTTAGGATTCACAGATACGCAGTATTTT.

This clonotype has a handful of counts. The V and J genes are TRBV20-1 and TRBJ2-5, with a tentative D call TRBD1 (5 bases). V was clipped by 6 bases and J by 5 bases, with 16 bases between them. Germline V gene sequence: CDR1 DFQATT, CDR2 SNEGSKA (reference sequence). The CDR3 is made up of 13 amino acids. CDR3 protein: CSAQGVLTETQYF. The DNA of the CDR3 is TGCAGTGCGCAGGGTGTTTTAACGGAGACCCAGTACTTC.

By frequency in the sample, this clonotype is medium-sized. The chain is built from TRBV20-1 and TRBJ1-5; 7 positions match TRBD1. Trimming cost V 3 bases and J 6 bases; bases outside gene matches: 17. The germline V gene encodes CDR1 DFQATT and CDR2 SNEGSKA (reference sequence). This CDR3 spans 17 amino acids. The DNA for the CDR3 is TGCAGTGCTAGTAGGGGGCTCGTGTTTGGTAAAAGTCAGCCCCAGCATTTT. Protein: CSASRGLVFGKSQPQHF.

A word on this clonotype: A junction boundary mismatches the germline segment, possibly from a read error. This chain links TRBV7-9 with TRBJ1-5; tentative D call: TRBD1 (6 bases). In germline, CDR1 is SEHNR, CDR2 FQNEAQ (reference sequence). The CDR3 runs 17 residues. The CDR3 sequence: CASSLDSGGYSNQPHHF. CDR3 coding DNA: TGTGCCAGCAGCCTCGACAGTGGGGGCTATAGCAATCAGCCCCATCATTTT.

This clonotype was counted between two and nine times. The J gene is TRBJ1-1, the V gene TRBV28, with D maybe TRBD1 (6 bases). CDR1 and CDR2 (germline): MDHEN, SYDVKM. The V gene lost 6 bases and the J gene lost 0 bases, with 14 bases spanning the gap. CDR3 length: 15 amino acids. The CDR3 reads CASRSDRTMNTEAFF. Written as DNA, the CDR3 is TGTGCCAGCAGATCGGACAGAACGATGAACACTGAAGCTTTCTTT.

Notes on this clonotype: The CDR3 does not end in the conserved phenylalanine or tryptophan, so this is likely a read error. V usage is TRBV7-9 and J usage is TRBJ2-3; D is possibly TRBD2 (6 bases). The V gene lost 3 bases and the J gene lost 2 bases, with 9 bases spanning the gap. CDR3 length: 14 residues. Germline V gives CDR1 SEHNR, CDR2 FQNEAQ (reference sequence). Here the CDR3 DNA reads TGTGCCAGCAGCTTCGGAGGGGTCACAGATACGCAGTATTCT. This sequence encodes CASSFGGVTDTQYS.

This clonotype ranks as medium-sized. The rearrangement joins TRBV6-5 to TRBJ1-6, with TRBD1 as a possible D gene (5 bases). This CDR3 has 15 amino acids. The V end lost 2 bases, the J end lost 1 base, and 6 bases lay between the germline ends. Per the germline V gene, CDR1 is MNHEY and CDR2 is SVGAGI. The DNA of the CDR3 is TGTGCCAGCAGTTACGACAGATCCTATAATTCACCCCTCCACTTT. As protein: CASSYDRSYNSPLHF.

By its share, this clonotype is medium-sized. The V gene is TRBV6-6, the J gene TRBJ2-1; 9 bases agree with TRBD1. The ends lost 3 bases at V and 5 bases at J; junction bases unmatched: 5. The CDR3 runs to 15 residues. Per the germline V gene, CDR1 is MNHNY and CDR2 is SVGAGI (reference sequence). The DNA for the CDR3 is TGTGCCAGCAGTTATTTGACAGGGGGGGACAATGAGCAGTTCTTC. Translation: CASSYLTGGDNEQFF.